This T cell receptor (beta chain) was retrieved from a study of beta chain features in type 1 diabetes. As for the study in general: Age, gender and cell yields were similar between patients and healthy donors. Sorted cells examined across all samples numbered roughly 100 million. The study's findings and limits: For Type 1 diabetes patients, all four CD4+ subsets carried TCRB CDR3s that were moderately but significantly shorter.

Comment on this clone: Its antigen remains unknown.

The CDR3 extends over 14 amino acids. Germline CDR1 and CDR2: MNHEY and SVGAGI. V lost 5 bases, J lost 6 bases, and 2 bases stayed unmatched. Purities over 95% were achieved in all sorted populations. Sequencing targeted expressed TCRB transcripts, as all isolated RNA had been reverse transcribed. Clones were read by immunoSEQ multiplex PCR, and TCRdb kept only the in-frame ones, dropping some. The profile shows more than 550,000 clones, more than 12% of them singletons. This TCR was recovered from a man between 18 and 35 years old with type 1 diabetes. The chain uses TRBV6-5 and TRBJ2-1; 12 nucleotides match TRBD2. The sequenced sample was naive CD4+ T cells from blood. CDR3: CASSASGRVNEQFF. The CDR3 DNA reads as TGTGCCAGCAGTGCTAGCGGGAGGGTCAATGAGCAGTTCTTC.